Sequencing of this T cell receptor beta chain was carried out in a study of T cell repertoires in cytomegalovirus infection. Study-wide background: Well-studied HLA-B-restricted epitopes and recently identified HLA-C-restricted epitopes of CMV were both used in the study. Public signatures in TCR beta pointed to CMV infection and matching HLA type.

Study-wide results and caveats: Pooled public TCR beta family frequency picked out CMV carriers with the relevant HLA.

Germline CDR1 SNHLY, CDR2 FYNNEI. The CDR3 spans 15 residues. The trim removed 1 base at V and 2 bases at J, leaving 3 bases unmatched. In TCRdb, the reads were re-called with MiXCR into one record per CDR3 protein. The repertoire includes some 150,000 distinct CDR3 sequences, about 32% of them detected once, and around half sits in the top ten. This clonotype was counted between two and nine times. Its antigen is not identified. The chain uses TRBV2 and TRBJ2-3; 7 bases map to TRBD2. The specimen comprised CD8+ T cells from cultured PBMCs, sampled from culture after CMV antigen stimulation. This TCR derives from a human donor in good health (CMV status not recorded). Some clones in this sample may be carry-over from other donors' samples. The CDR3 nucleotides are TGTGCCAGCAGTGAAGGACTAGCTTTCACAGATACGCAGTATTTT. Protein: CASSEGLAFTDTQYF.